Given below is one T cell receptor beta chain in context. The protocol was immunoSEQ multiplex PCR, while the TCRdb copy is restricted to in-frame clones and leaves out a portion. This sample has approximately 2.1 million clones, with more than 85% found just once. The CDR3 has 16 amino acids. The V segment lost 5 bases and the J segment 0 bases; nucleotides outside the gene matches: 4. Germline CDR1 is SEHNR and CDR2 is FQNEAQ (reference sequence). This sample was included in a study of shared clonotypes between healthy human individuals. Sequenced sample: naive CD4+ T cells from PBMCs. Subset indicated: CD45RA+ positively selected. V and J are TRBV7-9 and TRBJ2-6, with 7 nucleotides matching TRBD1. The clonotype comes from a man between 18 and 29 years old in good health. Some clones in this sample may be carry-over from other donors' samples. The CDR3 DNA reads as TGTGCCAGCAGCAAGTACAGGGGCTCTGGGGCCAACGTCCTGACTTTC. It translates to CASSKYRGSGANVLTF.